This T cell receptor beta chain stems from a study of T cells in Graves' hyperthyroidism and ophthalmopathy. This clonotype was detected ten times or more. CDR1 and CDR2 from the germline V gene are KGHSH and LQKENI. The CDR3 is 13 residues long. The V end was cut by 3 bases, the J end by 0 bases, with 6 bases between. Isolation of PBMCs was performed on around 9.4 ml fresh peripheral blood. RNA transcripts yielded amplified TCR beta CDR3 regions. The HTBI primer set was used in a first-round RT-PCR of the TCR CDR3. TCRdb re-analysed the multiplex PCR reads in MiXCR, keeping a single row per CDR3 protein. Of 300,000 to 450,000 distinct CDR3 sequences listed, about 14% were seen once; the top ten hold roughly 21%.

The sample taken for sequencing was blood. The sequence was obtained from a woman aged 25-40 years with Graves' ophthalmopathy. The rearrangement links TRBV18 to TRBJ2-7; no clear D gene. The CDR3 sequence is CASSPASSYEQYF. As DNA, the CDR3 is TGTGCCAGCTCACCTGCCAGCTCCTACGAGCAGTACTTC.